This TCR beta chain was sequenced for a study of T cell repertoires in cytomegalovirus infection. Study context: A matching HLA type, together with CMV infection, was signaled by public TCR beta signatures.

CDR3 size: 18 residues. With 0 bases removed from V and 0 bases from J, the gap between germline ends came to 19 bases. Germline V gene lookup returns CDR1 DFQATT and CDR2 SNEGSKA (reference sequence). General study points: The ex vivo response showed dominance by HLA-C-restricted CMV-specific TCR beta clonotypes. CMV carriers with the relevant HLA were identified by cumulative public TCR beta family frequency.

This clonotype was picked up one time. Its cognate antigen is unknown. TCRdb independently ran MiXCR on the reads; one entry per CDR3 protein. The sample records hundreds of thousands of distinct CDR3 sequences, roughly 34% being singletons. J is TRBJ2-3 and V is TRBV20-1; D gene unclear. The clonotype comes from a human donor in good health (CMV status not recorded). Some clones in this sample may be carry-over from other donors' samples. This specimen was cultured PBMCs, taken from culture after CMV antigen stimulation. The CDR3 nucleotides read TGCAGTGCTAGAGATTTGCCGTACAGTCTTACTAGCACAGATACGCAGTATTTT. Its protein product is CSARDLPYSLTSTDTQYF.